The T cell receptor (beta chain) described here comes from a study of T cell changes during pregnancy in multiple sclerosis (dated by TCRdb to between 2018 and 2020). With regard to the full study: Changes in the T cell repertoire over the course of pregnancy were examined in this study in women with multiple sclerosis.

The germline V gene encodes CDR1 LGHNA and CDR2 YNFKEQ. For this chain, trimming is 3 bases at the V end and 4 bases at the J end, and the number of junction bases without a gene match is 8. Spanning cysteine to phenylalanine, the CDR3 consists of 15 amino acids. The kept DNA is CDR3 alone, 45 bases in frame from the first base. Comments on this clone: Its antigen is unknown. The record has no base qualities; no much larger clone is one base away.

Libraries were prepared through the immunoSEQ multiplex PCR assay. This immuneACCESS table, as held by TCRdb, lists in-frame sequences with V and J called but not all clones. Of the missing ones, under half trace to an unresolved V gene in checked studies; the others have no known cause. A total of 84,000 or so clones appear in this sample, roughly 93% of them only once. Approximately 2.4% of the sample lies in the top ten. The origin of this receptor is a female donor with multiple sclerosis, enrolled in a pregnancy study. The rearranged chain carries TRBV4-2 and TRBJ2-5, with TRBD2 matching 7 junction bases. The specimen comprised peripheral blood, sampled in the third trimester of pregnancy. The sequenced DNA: TGTGCCAGCAGCCAGAGTTTGGGGGGGATAGAGACCCAGTACTTC. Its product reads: CASSQSLGGIETQYF.